This T cell receptor (beta chain) was recorded in a study of stem cell transplantation in POMP-related autoinflammatory disease. Trimming left V 8 bases short and J 1 base short, with 5 bases between. CDR3 length equals 12 residues. In germline, CDR1 is SGHVS, CDR2 FQNEAQ. Repertoires were generated with immunoSEQ multiplex PCR, while TCRdb's copy carries only in-frame clones and drops some. This table has about 8,600 clones, roughly 85% appearing once. This chain uses TRBV7-8 with TRBJ2-2; D is unclear. The sequencing here drew on CD8+ T cells from PBMCs, taken after stem cell transplantation. The source of this sequence is a human patient with POMP-related autoinflammation and immune dysregulation (PRAID). Some T cells could come from the graft donor. CDR3 residues: CASPKNTGELFF. The CDR3 region has the DNA TGTGCCAGCCCGAAGAACACCGGGGAGCTGTTTTTT. Full variable domain (remainder filled in from reference TRBV7-8 and TRBJ2-2): GAGVSQSPRYKVAKRGQDVALRCDPISGHVSLFWYQQALGQGPEFLTYFQNEAQLDKSGLPSDRFFAERPEGSVSTLKIQRTQQEDSAVYLCASPKNTGELFFGEGSRLTVL.